The T cell receptor (beta chain) described here comes from a study of blood T cell repertoires in COVID-19 (dated by TCRdb to 2019 to 2021). Regarding the complete study: Samples from collaborators originated in the United States, Italy and Spain and spanned both the acute and convalescent phases of COVID-19. The material from the prospective study consisted of cDNA or gDNA derived from T cells, B-cell-depleted T cells, or PBMCs. Deeply sampled blood TCRbeta repertoires from subjects exposed to, actively infected with, or recovered from COVID-19 were included in the dataset. The repertoires were made available in a free public database intended to serve as a resource for research on the immune response to SARS-CoV-2. Samples were obtained from the ongoing ImmuneRACE study (first 160 participants) and from about 1,300 subjects provided by 6 global collaborators. Sample metadata almost always included a de-identified subject ID, COVID-19 status, age in years and sex. Where available, HLA class I and class II types were obtained from metadata supplied by the sample provider rather than from assay-based typing. Broad study findings and their caveats: The quantity of clinical and demographic metadata differed by source and by participant and was supplied without curation.

TCRbeta CDR3 regions were amplified from genomic DNA using the immunoSEQ Assay, a bias-controlled multiplex PCR. From the authors' description of their analysis: The number of nucleated cells in each sample was estimated from the amplification of reference gene primers within the assay. To quantify the absolute abundance of each unique TCRbeta CDR3 rearrangement, sequence reads were collapsed and filtered. For each sample, productive Simpson clonality was calculated as the square root of Simpson's diversity index over productive rearrangements. As stored in TCRdb, this immuneACCESS dataset retains in-frame rearrangements with V and J assigned. A fraction of the clones does not appear; measured against another copy, unresolved V genes explain less than half of the discrepancy, and the remainder lacks a known reason. The V and J calls and clone size were taken over from that table, and D and trimming were inferred from the DNA. For this sample the table gives tens of thousands of clones, of which approximately 86% were detected only once. The ten largest clones add up to around an eighth of the sample.

The CDR3, from cysteine to phenylalanine, totals 15 residues. Solely the CDR3 DNA is kept, with 45 bases framed from the first base. Based on the germline V gene, the CDR1 and CDR2 sequences are MNHEY and SVGAGI. The germline V end is reduced by 6 bases and the J end by 0 bases; junction bases left unmatched: 7. Whole blood was collected in K2EDTA tubes by collaborating institutions according to the institutions' own protocols. For TCRbeta analysis, collaborator samples were shipped as frozen whole blood, as isolated PBMCs, or as DNA extracted from either sample type. On this clone: The specificity of this receptor is unknown. No base qualities exist here, and no much larger clone lies one base off it.

The receptor chain draws on TRBV6-5 and TRBJ1-1; 7 of the junction bases match TRBD1. The TCR originated in a human donor in a cohort sampled during active COVID-19. Material for sequencing was peripheral blood. The CDR3 amino acid sequence is: CASRWDSTMNTEAFF. The DNA is as follows: TGTGCCAGCAGATGGGACAGCACCATGAACACTGAAGCTTTCTTT.